A selection of T cell receptor beta chains follows, all from one sample in a study of T cell changes during pregnancy in multiple sclerosis. Clones were sequenced by immunoSEQ multiplex PCR, and TCRdb holds only the in-frame ones, with some missing. The sample lists some 83,000 clones; over 80% were seen once. The sample in question was PBMCs, obtained in the first trimester of pregnancy. The receptors shown here come from a female donor in good health, serving as a control in a pregnancy study. Some clones in this sample may be carry-over from other donors' samples. The CDR3 runs from the conserved cysteine through the conserved F or W. The order of the fields is V gene, J gene, CDR3 length, clone size, D gene, CDR3 protein, CDR3 DNA. A D gene is named only where the DNA matches it firmly. Some rows have no size entry. The others give once, few or many, or a class for an expanded clone.

>TRBV11-2|TRBJ2-3|13|-|TRBD1
CASVRGRTDTQYF
TGTGCCAGCGTTAGGGGGCGGACAGATACGCAGTATTTT
>TRBV4-2|TRBJ1-1|17|-|-
CASSPQGGVQMNTEAFF
TGTGCCAGCAGCCCCCAGGGTGGCGTTCAGATGAACACTGAAGCTTTCTTT
>TRBV19|TRBJ1-5|20|-|-
CASSMGFTKIRVNSNQPQHF
TGTGCCAGTAGTATGGGTTTTACGAAGATTCGGGTCAATAGCAATCAGCCCCAGCATTTT
>TRBV5-1|TRBJ2-7|16|-|TRBD2
CASSLASGGDLYEQYF
TGCGCCAGCAGCTTGGCCAGCGGGGGGGATCTCTACGAGCAGTACTTC
>TRBV18|TRBJ1-5|15|-|TRBD1
CASSPRGQFNQPQHF
TGTGCCAGCTCACCCCGGGGACAGTTTAATCAGCCCCAGCATTTT
>TRBV7-9|TRBJ2-7|12|-|TRBD1
CASSRQGYEQYF
TGTGCCAGCAGCCGACAGGGTTACGAGCAGTACTTC
>TRBV6-1|TRBJ1-6|13|-|-
CASRREGSSPLHF
TGTGCCAGCAGGAGGGAGGGAAGTTCACCCCTCCACTTT
>TRBV20-1|TRBJ1-1|11|-|-
CRPRVGTEAFF
TGCAGACCGAGGGTGGGCACTGAAGCTTTCTTT
>TRBV9|TRBJ2-1|16|once|TRBD2
CASSVRLAGDYNEQFF
TGTGCCAGCAGCGTCAGACTAGCGGGAGACTACAATGAGCAGTTCTTC
>TRBV19|TRBJ2-5|15|-|-
CASTRDVGRGETQYF
TGTGCCAGTACGAGAGACGTGGGGAGAGGAGAGACCCAGTACTTC
>TRBV28|TRBJ2-7|15|-|TRBD1
CASSRTGGKAYEQYF
TGTGCCAGCAGTAGGACAGGGGGTAAGGCTTACGAGCAGTACTTC
>TRBV29-1|TRBJ2-1|13|-|TRBD1
CSAGQGAYNEQFF
TGCAGCGCCGGACAGGGGGCTTACAATGAGCAGTTCTTC
>TRBV21-1|TRBJ2-7|10|-|-
CASSNGEQYF
TGTGCCAGCAGCAACGGTGAGCAGTACTTC
>TRBV30|TRBJ2-7|16|-|-
CAWSVRFKYQGYEQYF
TGTGCCTGGAGTGTACGCTTCAAGTACCAGGGGTACGAGCAGTACTTC
>TRBV6-1|TRBJ1-3|15|-|-
CASSEPWPSGNTIYF
TGTGCCAGCAGTGAACCATGGCCCTCTGGAAACACCATATATTTT
>TRBV9|TRBJ2-7|15|-|TRBD1
CASSVGSGGTYEQYF
TGTGCCAGCAGCGTAGGGTCAGGGGGAACCTACGAGCAGTACTTC
>TRBV5-5|TRBJ2-7|16|-|TRBD1
CASDHVTGTGGNEQYF
TGTGCCAGCGATCACGTCACCGGGACAGGGGGCAACGAGCAGTACTTC
>TRBV6-6|TRBJ2-1|15|once|-
CASSYSKGRDNEQFF
TGTGCCAGCAGTTACTCGAAGGGCAGGGACAATGAGCAGTTCTTC
>TRBV29-1|TRBJ1-1|13|-|-
CSVGGRLNTEAFF
TGCAGCGTCGGGGGGCGGCTGAACACTGAAGCTTTCTTT
>TRBV19|TRBJ1-2|14|-|TRBD1
CASALRQGSYGYTF
TGTGCCAGTGCCCTACGACAGGGATCCTATGGCTACACCTTC
>TRBV28|TRBJ1-5|13|once|-
CASSGGINQPQHF
TGTGCCAGCAGTGGCGGAATTAATCAGCCCCAGCATTTT
>TRBV6-6|TRBJ2-3|14|-|TRBD2
CASRGLAGGDTQYF
TGTGCCAGCAGGGGACTAGCGGGGGGGGATACGCAGTATTTT
>TRBV19|TRBJ1-5|17|-|TRBD1
CASSPPKGAVGNQPQHF
TGTGCCAGTAGCCCTCCGAAGGGGGCGGTGGGCAATCAGCCCCAGCATTTT
>TRBV4-2|TRBJ2-5|17|-|-
CASSQDYLAPLGETQYF
TGTGCCAGCAGCCAAGACTATCTAGCCCCCTTGGGGGAGACCCAGTACTTC
>TRBV4-3|TRBJ2-3|16|-|TRBD2
CASARTLAGDGDTQYF
TGCGCCAGCGCTCGAACTCTAGCGGGAGATGGAGATACGCAGTATTTT
>TRBV10-3|TRBJ1-1|12|-|TRBD1
CAIRGGRAEAFF
TGTGCCATCAGAGGGGGCAGAGCTGAAGCTTTCTTT
>TRBV5-1|TRBJ1-3|16|-|-
CASSLLAQGGGNTIYF
TGCGCCAGCAGCTTGCTCGCGCAGGGAGGTGGAAACACCATATATTTT
>TRBV15|TRBJ2-5|15|-|-
CATSSGGLYQETQYF
TGTGCCACCAGCAGCGGAGGGTTGTACCAAGAGACCCAGTACTTC
>TRBV7-2|TRBJ1-3|12|-|-
CASSPTGNTIYF
TGTGCCAGCAGCCCGACAGGAAACACCATATATTTT
>TRBV7-8|TRBJ2-6|18|-|TRBD1
CASSLRPGQTSGANVLTF
TGTGCCAGCAGCTTAAGGCCGGGACAGACCTCTGGGGCCAACGTCCTGACTTTC
>TRBV6-5|TRBJ2-5|15|-|TRBD2
CASSAWGGGQETQYF
TGTGCCAGCAGTGCCTGGGGCGGGGGTCAAGAGACCCAGTACTTC
>TRBV21-1|TRBJ2-3|13|-|-
CASSPLRRDRPYF
TGTGCCAGCAGCCCCCTGAGACGGGACAGGCCGTATTTT
>TRBV4-1|TRBJ2-7|16|-|TRBD2
CASSQDWGGSPDEQYF
TGCGCCAGCAGCCAAGATTGGGGGGGATCGCCCGACGAGCAGTACTTC
>TRBV6-6|TRBJ2-7|14|-|TRBD2
CASTELAGGYEQYF
TGTGCCAGCACCGAACTAGCGGGAGGGTACGAGCAGTACTTC
>TRBV6-1|TRBJ1-1|15|-|TRBD1
CASSQARTGSSEAFF
TGTGCCAGCAGTCAAGCCCGGACAGGGTCCTCTGAAGCTTTCTTT
>TRBV15|TRBJ2-1|13|-|-
CATRSTTYNEQFF
TGTGCCACCAGGAGTACTACCTACAATGAGCAGTTCTTC
>TRBV4-1|TRBJ2-7|16|once|TRBD2
CASSPLAGGGSYEQYF
TGCGCCAGCAGCCCACTAGCGGGAGGGGGGTCCTACGAGCAGTACTTC
>TRBV7-9|TRBJ1-2|11|-|-
CASSRKGHPTF
TGTGCCAGCAGCAGAAAGGGACATCCCACCTTC
>TRBV9|TRBJ1-5|14|-|-
CASSVGVGAQPQHF
TGTGCCAGCAGCGTAGGGGTGGGGGCTCAGCCCCAGCATTTT
>TRBV28|TRBJ2-7|14|once|-
CASSPRSTPYEQYF
TGTGCCAGCAGCCCAAGGAGTACCCCCTACGAGCAGTACTTC
>TRBV6-5|TRBJ2-2|14|few|TRBD1
CATKGGADTGELFF
TGTGCCACTAAAGGGGGCGCGGACACCGGGGAGCTGTTTTTT
>TRBV28|TRBJ1-1|15|-|-
CASSLDLLGATEAFF
TGTGCCAGCAGTTTAGACCTCCTAGGGGCCACTGAAGCTTTCTTT
>TRBV5-1|TRBJ2-7|18|-|TRBD1
CASSSPGQGYQEPYEQYF
TGCGCCAGCAGCAGCCCGGGACAGGGGTACCAGGAACCCTACGAGCAGTACTTC
>TRBV13|TRBJ1-6|16|-|-
CASSTKQGGPISPLHF
TGTGCCAGCAGCACCAAACAGGGCGGCCCAATTTCACCCCTCCACTTT
>TRBV7-6|TRBJ1-3|19|-|-
CASSFWGGQGRHSGNTIYF
TGTGCCAGCAGCTTTTGGGGGGGGCAGGGGCGCCACTCTGGAAACACCATATATTTT
>TRBV5-1|TRBJ1-1|14|-|TRBD1
CASSFRTGGLEAFF
TGCGCCAGCAGCTTCCGAACAGGGGGTCTTGAAGCTTTCTTT
>TRBV28|TRBJ2-7|15|-|-
CASSPQDPGTYEQYF
TGTGCCAGCAGTCCTCAAGACCCGGGGACCTACGAGCAGTACTTC
>TRBV27|TRBJ1-5|15|-|-
CASSLGGGGNQPQHF
TGTGCCAGCAGTTTGGGGGGAGGTGGCAATCAGCCCCAGCATTTT
>TRBV18|TRBJ2-3|15|-|TRBD2
CASSPTPGGTDTQYF
TGTGCCAGCTCACCTACACCCGGGGGGACAGATACGCAGTATTTT